This T cell receptor (beta chain) was documented in a study of shared clonotypes between healthy human individuals. Sequencing was performed with immunoSEQ multiplex PCR; in TCRdb, only in-frame clones are kept and a portion is missing. Of about 800,000 clones listed, around 96% are singletons. This CDR3 is 16 amino acids long. Germline-derived CDR1 and CDR2 are SEHNR and FQNEAQ (reference sequence). The ends lost 4 bases at V and 6 bases at J; junction bases unmatched: 14. CD45RO-negative CD8 cells positively selected for CCR7 made up the naive population, which excluded terminally differentiated effector memory CD45RA+ cells.

The sequenced material came from naive CD8+ T cells sorted from blood. The chain links TRBV7-9 to TRBJ2-5, with 7 bases that match TRBD1. The receptor comes from a man in his thirties or forties in good health. CDR3 loop: CASSYIDRERAKTQYF. CDR3 coding DNA: TGTGCCAGCAGCTACATCGACAGGGAGAGGGCCAAGACCCAGTACTTC.